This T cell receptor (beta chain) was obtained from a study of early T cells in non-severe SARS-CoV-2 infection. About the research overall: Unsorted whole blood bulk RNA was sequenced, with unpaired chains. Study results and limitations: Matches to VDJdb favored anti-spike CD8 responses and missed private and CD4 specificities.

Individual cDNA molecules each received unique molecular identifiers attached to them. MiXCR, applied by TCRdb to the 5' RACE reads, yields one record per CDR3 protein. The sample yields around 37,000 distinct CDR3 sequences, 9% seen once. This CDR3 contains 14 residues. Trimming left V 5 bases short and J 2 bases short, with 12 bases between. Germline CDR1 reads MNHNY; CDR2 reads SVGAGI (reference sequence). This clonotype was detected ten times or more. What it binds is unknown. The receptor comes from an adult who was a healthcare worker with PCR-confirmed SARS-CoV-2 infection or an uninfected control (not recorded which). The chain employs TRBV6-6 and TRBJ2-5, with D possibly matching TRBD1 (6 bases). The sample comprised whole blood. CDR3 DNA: TGTGCCAGCAGTCGGGACACCAAACAAGAGACCCAGTACTTC. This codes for CASSRDTKQETQYF.